The clone carrying this T cell receptor beta chain was seen ten or more times. Germline V gives CDR1 SEHNR, CDR2 FQNEAQ (reference sequence). The CDR3 contains 16 residues. The V and J ends lost 3 bases and 0 bases respectively, with 14 bases between them. These data come from a study of identical twins. TCRdb re-called the 5' RACE reads through MiXCR, storing one row per CDR3 protein. The table shows about 340,000 distinct CDR3 sequences, with 12% occurring only once. The same specimen was also included in a second study, on yellow fever vaccine responses in identical twins.

The chain links TRBV7-9 to TRBJ2-5; no definite D call. Sequencing input: CD8+ T cells sorted from blood. The receptor's source is a woman aged 18-35 years in good health. The DNA for the CDR3 is TGTGCCAGCAGCTTTCGACTCTCGACCAACCAAGAGACCCAGTACTTC. This codes for CASSFRLSTNQETQYF.